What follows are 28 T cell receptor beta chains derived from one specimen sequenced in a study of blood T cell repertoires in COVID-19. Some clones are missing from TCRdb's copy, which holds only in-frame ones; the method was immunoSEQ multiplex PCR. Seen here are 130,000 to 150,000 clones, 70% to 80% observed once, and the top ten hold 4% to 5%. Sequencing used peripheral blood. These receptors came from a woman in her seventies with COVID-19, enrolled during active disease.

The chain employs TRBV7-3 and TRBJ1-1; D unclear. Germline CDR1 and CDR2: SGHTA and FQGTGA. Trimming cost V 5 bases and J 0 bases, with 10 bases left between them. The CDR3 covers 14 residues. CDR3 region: CASSRTKMNTEAFF. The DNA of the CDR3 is TGTGCCAGCAGCCGCACTAAGATGAACACTGAAGCTTTCTTT.

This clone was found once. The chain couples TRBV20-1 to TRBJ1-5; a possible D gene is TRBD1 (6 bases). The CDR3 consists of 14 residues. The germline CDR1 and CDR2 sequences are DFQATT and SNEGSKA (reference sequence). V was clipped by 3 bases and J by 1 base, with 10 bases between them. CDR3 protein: CSASPGHSNQPQHF. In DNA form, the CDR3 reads TGCAGTGCTAGTCCGGGACACAGCAATCAGCCCCAGCATTTT.

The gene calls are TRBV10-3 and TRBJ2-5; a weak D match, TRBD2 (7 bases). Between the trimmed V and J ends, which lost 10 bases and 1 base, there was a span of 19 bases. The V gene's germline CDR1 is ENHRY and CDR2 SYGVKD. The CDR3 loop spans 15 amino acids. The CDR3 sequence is CATHSSRGGQETQYF. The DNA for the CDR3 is TGTGCCACCCACAGCTCGAGGGGGGGCCAAGAGACCCAGTACTTC.

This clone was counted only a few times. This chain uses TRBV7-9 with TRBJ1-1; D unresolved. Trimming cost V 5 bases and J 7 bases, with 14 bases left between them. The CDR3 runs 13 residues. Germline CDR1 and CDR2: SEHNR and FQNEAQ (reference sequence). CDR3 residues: CASSGIGRGEAFF. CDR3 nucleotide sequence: TGTGCCAGCAGCGGGATAGGGCGGGGTGAAGCTTTCTTT.

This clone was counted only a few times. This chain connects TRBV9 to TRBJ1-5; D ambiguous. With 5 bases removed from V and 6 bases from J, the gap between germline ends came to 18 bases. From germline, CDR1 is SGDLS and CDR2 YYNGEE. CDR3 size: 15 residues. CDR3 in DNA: TGTGCCAGCAGTTCTGACGGCTTGGGAGGTCAGCCCCAGCATTTT. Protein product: CASSSDGLGGQPQHF.

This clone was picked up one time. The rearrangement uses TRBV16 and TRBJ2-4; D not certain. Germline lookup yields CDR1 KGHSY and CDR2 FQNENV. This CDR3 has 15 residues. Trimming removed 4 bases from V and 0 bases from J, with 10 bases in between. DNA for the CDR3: TGTGCCAGCAGCCGAGACATGATAGCCAAAAACATTCAGTACTTC. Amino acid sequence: CASSRDMIAKNIQYF.

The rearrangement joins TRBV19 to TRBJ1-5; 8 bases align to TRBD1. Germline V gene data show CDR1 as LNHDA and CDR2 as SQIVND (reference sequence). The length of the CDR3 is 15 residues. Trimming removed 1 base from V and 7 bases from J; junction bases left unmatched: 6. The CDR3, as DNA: TGTGCCAGTAGTATAGCCGGGACAGGTAAACAGCCCCAGCATTTT. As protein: CASSIAGTGKQPQHF.

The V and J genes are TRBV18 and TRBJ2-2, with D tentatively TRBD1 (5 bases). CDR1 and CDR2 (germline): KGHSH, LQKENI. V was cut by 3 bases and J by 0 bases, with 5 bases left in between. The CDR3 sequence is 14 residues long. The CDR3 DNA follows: TGTGCCAGCTCACCGGGGCCGAACACCGGGGAGCTGTTTTTT. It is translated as CASSPGPNTGELFF.

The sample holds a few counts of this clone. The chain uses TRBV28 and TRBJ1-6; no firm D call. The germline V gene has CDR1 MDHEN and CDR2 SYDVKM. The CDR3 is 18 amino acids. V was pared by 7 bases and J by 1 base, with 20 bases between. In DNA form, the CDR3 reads TGTGCCAGCACTCCCGGGAGTTTGCGGGGATCCTATAATTCACCCCTCCACTTT. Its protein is CASTPGSLRGSYNSPLHF.

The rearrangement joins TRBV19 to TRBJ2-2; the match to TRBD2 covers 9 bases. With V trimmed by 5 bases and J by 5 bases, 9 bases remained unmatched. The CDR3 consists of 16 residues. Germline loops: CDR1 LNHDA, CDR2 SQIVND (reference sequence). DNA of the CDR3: TGTGCCAGTAGTGGCGGGAGGGGTAAATCAACCGGGGAGCTGTTTTTT. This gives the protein CASSGGRGKSTGELFF.

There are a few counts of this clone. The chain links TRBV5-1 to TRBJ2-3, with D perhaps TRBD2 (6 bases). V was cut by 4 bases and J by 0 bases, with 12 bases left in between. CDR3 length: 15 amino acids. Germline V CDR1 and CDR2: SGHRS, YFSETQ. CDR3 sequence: CASSRGDPSTDTQYF. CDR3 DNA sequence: TGCGCCAGCAGCCGCGGGGACCCTAGCACAGATACGCAGTATTTT. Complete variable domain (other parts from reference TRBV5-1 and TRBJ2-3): KAGVTQTPRYLIKTRGQQVTLSCSPISGHRSVSWYQQTPGQGLQFLFEYFSETQRNKGNFPGRFSGRQFSNSRSEMNVSTLELGDSALYLCASSRGDPSTDTQYFGPGTRLTVL.

CDR3 nucleotides: TGCGCCAGCAGCCGCCTTGTGACAGGGGTTCGCGGCACTGAAGCTTTCTTT. It is translated as CASSRLVTGVRGTEAFF. The genes are TRBV4-1 and TRBJ1-1, with 8 bases that match TRBD1. CDR1 and CDR2 from the germline V gene are MGHRA and YSYEKL. The CDR3 spans 17 residues. The trim removed 4 bases at V and 4 bases at J, leaving 14 bases unmatched.

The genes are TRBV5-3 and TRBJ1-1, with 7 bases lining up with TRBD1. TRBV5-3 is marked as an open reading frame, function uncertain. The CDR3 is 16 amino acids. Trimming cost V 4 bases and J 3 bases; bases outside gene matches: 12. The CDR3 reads CARSPGTVDPDTEAFF. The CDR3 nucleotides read TGTGCCAGAAGCCCGGGGACAGTCGACCCTGACACTGAAGCTTTCTTT.

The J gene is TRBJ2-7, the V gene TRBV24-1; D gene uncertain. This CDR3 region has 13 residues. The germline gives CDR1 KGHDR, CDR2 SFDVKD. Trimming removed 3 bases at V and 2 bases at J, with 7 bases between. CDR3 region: CATSDPYTYEQYF. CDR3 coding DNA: TGTGCCACCAGTGATCCTTACACCTACGAGCAGTACTTC.

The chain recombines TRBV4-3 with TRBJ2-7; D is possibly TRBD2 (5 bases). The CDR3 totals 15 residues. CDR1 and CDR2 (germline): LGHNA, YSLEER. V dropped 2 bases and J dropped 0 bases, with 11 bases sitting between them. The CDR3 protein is CASSQLAGNSYEQYF. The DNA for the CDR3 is TGCGCCAGCAGCCAACTGGCCGGGAACTCCTACGAGCAGTACTTC.

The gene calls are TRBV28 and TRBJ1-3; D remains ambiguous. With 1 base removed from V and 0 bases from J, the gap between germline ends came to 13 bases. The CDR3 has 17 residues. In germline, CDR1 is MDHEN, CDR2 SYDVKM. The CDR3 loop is CASSLLLGSNSGNTIYF. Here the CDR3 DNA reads TGTGCCAGCAGTTTATTATTGGGCAGTAACTCTGGAAACACCATATATTTT.

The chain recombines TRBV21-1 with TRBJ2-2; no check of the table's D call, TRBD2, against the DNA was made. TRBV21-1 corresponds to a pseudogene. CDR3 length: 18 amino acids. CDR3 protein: CASSKASSGGAWTGELFF. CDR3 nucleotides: TGTGCCAGCAGCAAAGCGTCCAGCGGGGGGGCATGGACCGGGGAGCTGTTTTTT.

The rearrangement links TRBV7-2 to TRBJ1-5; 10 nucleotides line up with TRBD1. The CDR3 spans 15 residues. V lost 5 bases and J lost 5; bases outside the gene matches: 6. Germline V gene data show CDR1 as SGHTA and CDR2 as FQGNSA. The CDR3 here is CASSPGTGVDQPQHF. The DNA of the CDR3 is TGTGCCAGCAGCCCCGGGACAGGGGTCGATCAGCCCCAGCATTTT.

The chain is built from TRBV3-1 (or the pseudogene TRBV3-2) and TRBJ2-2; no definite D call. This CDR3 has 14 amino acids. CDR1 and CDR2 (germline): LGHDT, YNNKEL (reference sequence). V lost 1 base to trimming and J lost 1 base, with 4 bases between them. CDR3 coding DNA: TGTGCCAGCAGCCAAGGACAGAACACCGGGGAGCTGTTTTTT. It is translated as CASSQGQNTGELFF.

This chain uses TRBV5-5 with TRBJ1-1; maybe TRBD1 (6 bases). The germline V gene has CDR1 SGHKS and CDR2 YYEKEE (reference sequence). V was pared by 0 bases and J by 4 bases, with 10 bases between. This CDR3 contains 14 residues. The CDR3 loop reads CASSLEMGATEAFF. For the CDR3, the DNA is TGTGCCAGCAGCTTGGAGATGGGGGCCACTGAAGCTTTCTTT.

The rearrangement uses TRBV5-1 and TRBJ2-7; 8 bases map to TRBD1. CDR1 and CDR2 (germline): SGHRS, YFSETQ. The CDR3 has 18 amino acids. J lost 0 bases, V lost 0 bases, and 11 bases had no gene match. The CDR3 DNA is TGCGCCAGCAGCTTGGCCCCGTCGGCCACAGGGGGCTCCTACGAGCAGTACTTC. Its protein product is CASSLAPSATGGSYEQYF.

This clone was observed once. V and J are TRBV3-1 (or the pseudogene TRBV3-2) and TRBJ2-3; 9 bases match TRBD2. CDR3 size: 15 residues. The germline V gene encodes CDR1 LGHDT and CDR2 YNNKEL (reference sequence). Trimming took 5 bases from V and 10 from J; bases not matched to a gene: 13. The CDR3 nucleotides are TGTGCCAGCAGCAACAGCGGGGCTAGCGGGGCTCCGCAGTATTTT. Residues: CASSNSGASGAPQYF.

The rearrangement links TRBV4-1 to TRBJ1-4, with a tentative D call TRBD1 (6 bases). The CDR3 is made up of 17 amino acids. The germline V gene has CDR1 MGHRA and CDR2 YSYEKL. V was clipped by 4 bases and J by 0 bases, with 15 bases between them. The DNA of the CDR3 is TGCGCCAGCAGCCGTTTTTTCGGGGGGCCAACTAATGAAAAACTGTTTTTT. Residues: CASSRFFGGPTNEKLFF.

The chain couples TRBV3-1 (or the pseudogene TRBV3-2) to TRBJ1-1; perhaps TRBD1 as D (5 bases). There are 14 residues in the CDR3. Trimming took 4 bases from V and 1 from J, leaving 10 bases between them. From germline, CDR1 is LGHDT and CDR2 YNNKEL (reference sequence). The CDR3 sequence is CASSPRGSNTEAFF. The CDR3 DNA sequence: TGTGCCAGCAGCCCGCGGGGGTCGAACACTGAAGCTTTCTTT.

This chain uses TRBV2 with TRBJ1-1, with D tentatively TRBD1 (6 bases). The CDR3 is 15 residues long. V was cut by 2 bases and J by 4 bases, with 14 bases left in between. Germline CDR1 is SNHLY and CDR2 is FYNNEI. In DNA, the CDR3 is TGTGCCAGCAGTGAAAGAGCCCGGGGGGCCACTGAAGCTTTCTTT. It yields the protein CASSERARGATEAFF.

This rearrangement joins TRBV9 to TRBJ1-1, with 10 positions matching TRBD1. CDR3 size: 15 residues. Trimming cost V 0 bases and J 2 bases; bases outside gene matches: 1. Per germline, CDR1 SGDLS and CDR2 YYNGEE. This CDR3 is CASSVGTGGNTEAFF. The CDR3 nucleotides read TGTGCCAGCAGCGTAGGGACAGGGGGTAACACTGAAGCTTTCTTT.

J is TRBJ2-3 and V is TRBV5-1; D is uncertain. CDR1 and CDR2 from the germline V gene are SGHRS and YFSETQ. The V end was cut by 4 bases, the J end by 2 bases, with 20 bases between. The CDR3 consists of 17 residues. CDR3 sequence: CASSLQTRRRPTDTQYF. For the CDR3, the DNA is TGCGCCAGCAGCCTTCAGACTCGACGACGTCCCACAGATACGCAGTATTTT.

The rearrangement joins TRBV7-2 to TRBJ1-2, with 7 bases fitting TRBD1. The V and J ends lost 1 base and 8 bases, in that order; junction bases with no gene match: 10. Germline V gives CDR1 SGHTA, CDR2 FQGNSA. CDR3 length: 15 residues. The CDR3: CASSLGGTVPRGYTF. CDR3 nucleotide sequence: TGTGCCAGCAGCTTAGGGGGGACAGTGCCTAGAGGCTACACCTTC.